The source of this T cell receptor (beta chain) is a study of cytomegalovirus exposure and HLA in healthy donors. At the level of the study: Unique TCRs from HLA-typed donors, around 93 million of them, were held in an early data release. Study-level points and caveats: Common viral pathogens were later found to be apparently linked to several of the most significant clusters. Sequencing depth across donors, presence/absence analyses assumed, was roughly uniform.

The CDR3 is 11 amino acids. V gave up 6 bases and J gave up 6 bases, with 11 bases separating them. Germline assignment: CDR1 DFQATT and CDR2 SNEGSKA (reference sequence). Those who donated were healthy bone marrow donors. Regarding this clone: Its target is not known.

60 Vbeta and 13 Jbeta primers were used in PCR. TCRdb's copy holds only in-frame clones and misses some; the assay was immunoSEQ multiplex PCR. Of 95,000 to 150,000 clones listed, around 85% are singletons. The source is a man aged 25-45 years in good health and CMV-seronegative. The rearrangement links TRBV20-1 to TRBJ1-1; D is undetermined. What was sequenced was PBMCs. The CDR3 nucleotides are TGCAGTGCCCGGTTGATCTCTGAAGCTTTCTTT. Protein: CSARLISEAFF.